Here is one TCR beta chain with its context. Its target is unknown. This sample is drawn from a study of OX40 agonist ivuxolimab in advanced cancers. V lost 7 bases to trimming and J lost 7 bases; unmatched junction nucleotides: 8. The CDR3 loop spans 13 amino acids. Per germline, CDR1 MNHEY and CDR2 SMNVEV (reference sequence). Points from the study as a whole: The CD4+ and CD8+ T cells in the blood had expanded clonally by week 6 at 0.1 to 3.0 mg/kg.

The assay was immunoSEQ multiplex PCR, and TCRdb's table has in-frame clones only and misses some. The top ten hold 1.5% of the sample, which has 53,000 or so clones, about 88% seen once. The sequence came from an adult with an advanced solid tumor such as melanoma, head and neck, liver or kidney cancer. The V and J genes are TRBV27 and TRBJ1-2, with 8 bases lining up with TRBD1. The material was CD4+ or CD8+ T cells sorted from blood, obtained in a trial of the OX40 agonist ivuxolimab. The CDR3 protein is CASTAGGRGGYTF. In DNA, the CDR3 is TGTGCCAGCACCGCAGGGGGCCGGGGTGGCTACACCTTC.